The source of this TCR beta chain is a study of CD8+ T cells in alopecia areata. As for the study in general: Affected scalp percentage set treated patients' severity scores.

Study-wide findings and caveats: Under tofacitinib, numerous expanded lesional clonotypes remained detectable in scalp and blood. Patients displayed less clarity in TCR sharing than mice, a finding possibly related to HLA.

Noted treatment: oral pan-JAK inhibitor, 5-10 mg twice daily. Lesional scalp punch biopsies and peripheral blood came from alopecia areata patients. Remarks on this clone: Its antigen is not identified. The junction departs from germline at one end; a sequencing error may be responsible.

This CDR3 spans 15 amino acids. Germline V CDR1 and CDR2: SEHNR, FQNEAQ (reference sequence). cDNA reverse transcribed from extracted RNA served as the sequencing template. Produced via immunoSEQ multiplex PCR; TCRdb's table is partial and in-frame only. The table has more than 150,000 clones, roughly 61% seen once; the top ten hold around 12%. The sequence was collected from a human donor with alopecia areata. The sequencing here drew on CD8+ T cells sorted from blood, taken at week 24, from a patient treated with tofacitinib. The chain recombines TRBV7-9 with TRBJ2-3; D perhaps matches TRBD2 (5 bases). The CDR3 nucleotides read TGTGCCAGCAGCGTAGCCGGAGGTGGCACAGATACGCAGTATTTT. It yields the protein CASSVAGGGTDTQYF.